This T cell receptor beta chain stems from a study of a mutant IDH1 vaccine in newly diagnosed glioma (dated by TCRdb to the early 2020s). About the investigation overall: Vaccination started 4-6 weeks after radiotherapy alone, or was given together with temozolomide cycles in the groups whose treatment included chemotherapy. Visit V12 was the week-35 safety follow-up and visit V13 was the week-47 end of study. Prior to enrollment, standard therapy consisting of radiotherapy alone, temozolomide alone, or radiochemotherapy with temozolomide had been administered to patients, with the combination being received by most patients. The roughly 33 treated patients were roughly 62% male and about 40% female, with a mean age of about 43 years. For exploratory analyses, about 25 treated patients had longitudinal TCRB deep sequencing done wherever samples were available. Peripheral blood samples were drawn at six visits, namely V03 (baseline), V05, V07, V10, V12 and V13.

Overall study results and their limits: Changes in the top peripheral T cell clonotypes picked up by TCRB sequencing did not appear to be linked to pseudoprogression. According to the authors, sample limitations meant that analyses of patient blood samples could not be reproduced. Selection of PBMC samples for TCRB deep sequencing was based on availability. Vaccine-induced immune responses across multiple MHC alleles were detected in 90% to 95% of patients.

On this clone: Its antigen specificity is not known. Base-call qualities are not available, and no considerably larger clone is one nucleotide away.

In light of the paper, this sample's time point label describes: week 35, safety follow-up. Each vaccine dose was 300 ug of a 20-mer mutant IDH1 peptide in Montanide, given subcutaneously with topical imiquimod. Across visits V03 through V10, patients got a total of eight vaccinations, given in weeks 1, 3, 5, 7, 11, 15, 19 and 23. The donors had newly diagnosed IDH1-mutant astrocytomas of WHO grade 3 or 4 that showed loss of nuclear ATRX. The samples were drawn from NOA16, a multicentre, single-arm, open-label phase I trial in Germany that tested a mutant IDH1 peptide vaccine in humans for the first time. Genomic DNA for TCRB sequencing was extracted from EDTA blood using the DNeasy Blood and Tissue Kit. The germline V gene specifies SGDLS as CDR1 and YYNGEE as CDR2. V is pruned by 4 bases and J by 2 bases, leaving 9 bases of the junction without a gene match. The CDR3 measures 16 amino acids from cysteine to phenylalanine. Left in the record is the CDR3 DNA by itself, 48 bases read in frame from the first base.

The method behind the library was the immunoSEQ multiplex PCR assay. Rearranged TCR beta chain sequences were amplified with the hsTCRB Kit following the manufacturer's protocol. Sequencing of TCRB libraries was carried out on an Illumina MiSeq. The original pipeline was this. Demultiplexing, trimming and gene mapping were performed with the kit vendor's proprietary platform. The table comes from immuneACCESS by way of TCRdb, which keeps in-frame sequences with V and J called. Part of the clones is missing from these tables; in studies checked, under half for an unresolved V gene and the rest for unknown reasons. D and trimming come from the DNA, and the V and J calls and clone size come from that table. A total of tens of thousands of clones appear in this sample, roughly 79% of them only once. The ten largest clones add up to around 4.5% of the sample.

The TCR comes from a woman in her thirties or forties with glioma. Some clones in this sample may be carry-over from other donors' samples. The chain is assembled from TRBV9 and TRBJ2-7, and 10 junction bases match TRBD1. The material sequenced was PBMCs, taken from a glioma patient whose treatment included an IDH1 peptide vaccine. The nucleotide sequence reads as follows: TGTGCCAGCAGCCCCTCAGGGGGACAGGGGACCTACGAGCAGTACTTC. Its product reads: CASSPSGGQGTYEQYF. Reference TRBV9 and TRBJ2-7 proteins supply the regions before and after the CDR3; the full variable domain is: DSGVTQTPKHLITATGQRVTLRCSPRSGDLSVYWYQQSLDQGLQFLIQYYNGEERAKGNILERFSAQQFPDLHSELNLSSLELGDSALYFCASSPSGGQGTYEQYFGPGTRLTVT.